One sample yielded the 9 T cell receptor beta chains listed below, sequenced in a study of identifying expanded T cells in peripheral blood. Here immunoSEQ multiplex PCR was the method, and the copy in TCRdb shows in-frame clones only, minus some. Among about 50,000 clones listed, about four fifths were seen once. Material for sequencing was blood. The receptors were sampled from a person between 18 and 75 years old in good health.

This clone has just one count. This sequence joins TRBV6-1 and TRBJ1-2; 9 bases fit TRBD1. This CDR3 has 15 amino acids. Trimming at V came to 6 bases and at J to 2 bases, leaving 7 bases not matched to a gene. The germline V gene encodes CDR1 MNHNS and CDR2 SASEGT. The CDR3 DNA reads as TGTGCCAGCAGCCGAGCCGGGACAGGGAACTATGGCTACACCTTC. This encodes CASSRAGTGNYGYTF.

This clone was recorded once. This rearrangement joins TRBV29-1 to TRBJ1-2; the match to TRBD1 covers 7 bases. The trim removed 0 bases at V and 4 bases at J, leaving 11 bases unmatched. CDR1 and CDR2 (germline): SQVTM, ANQGSEA. This CDR3 has 16 amino acids. This CDR3 is CSVEEKSGGHRYGYTF. CDR3 in DNA: TGCAGCGTTGAAGAGAAGTCAGGGGGACACCGCTATGGCTACACCTTC.

The chain has TRBV5-3 and TRBJ1-6; D remains unclear. TRBV5-3 is sorted into the ORF group, with uncertain function. The CDR3 has 18 residues. Trimming pared 5 bases from V and 4 bases from J, leaving 22 bases between. DNA for the CDR3: TGTGCCAGAAGGCCCGCTAGCCGGCGCACTCTGTATAATTCACCCCTCCACTTT. Its protein is CARRPASRRTLYNSPLHF.

The chain is built from TRBV10-3 and TRBJ2-7, with a possible D match to TRBD1 (7 bases). From germline, CDR1 is ENHRY and CDR2 SYGVKD. Trimming left V 4 bases short and J 4 bases short, with 14 bases between. This CDR3 comprises 14 residues. CDR3 amino acids: CAISVGQGGYEQYV. The DNA of the CDR3 is TGTGCCATCAGTGTTGGGCAGGGGGGTTACGAGCAGTACGTC.

This clone occurred a few times. The V and J genes are TRBV9 and TRBJ2-7; TRBD1 matches at 7 bases. Germline V gene data show CDR1 as SGDLS and CDR2 as YYNGEE. V shed 0 bases, J shed 4 bases, and the junction held 10 bases outside the gene matches. The CDR3 spans 16 residues. The CDR3 loop reads CASSVEGTGTAYEQYF. In DNA form, the CDR3 reads TGTGCCAGCAGCGTAGAGGGGACCGGGACAGCTTACGAGCAGTACTTC.

This sequence joins TRBV2 and TRBJ1-6; D gene ambiguous. CDR1 and CDR2 (germline): SNHLY, FYNNEI. Trimming shortened V by 6 bases and J by 5 bases, and 14 bases separated the two germline ends. CDR3 length equals 15 residues. CDR3 region: CASRIDQAHNSPLHF. CDR3 coding DNA: TGTGCCAGCAGGATTGACCAGGCGCATAATTCACCCCTCCACTTT. Based on the CDR3 plus reference TRBV2 and TRBJ1-6, the full variable domain is EPEVTQTPSHQVTQMGQEVILRCVPISNHLYFYWYRQILGQKVEFLVSFYNNEISEKSEIFDDQFSVERPDGSNFTLKIRSTKLEDSAMYFCASRIDQAHNSPLHFGNGTRLTVT.

The chain is built from TRBV19 and TRBJ1-2, with D tentatively TRBD1 (5 bases). The CDR3 is 14 amino acids. V was pared by 3 bases and J by 7 bases, with 15 bases between. The germline CDR1 and CDR2 sequences are LNHDA and SQIVND (reference sequence). The CDR3 sequence is CASSISGGTSGYTF. DNA for the CDR3: TGTGCCAGTAGTATTTCTGGAGGGACCTCTGGCTACACCTTC. The full variable domain, completed using reference TRBV19 and TRBJ1-2, is DGGITQSPKYLFRKEGQNVTLSCEQNLNHDAMYWYRQDPGQGLRLIYYSQIVNDFQKGDIAEGYSVSREKKESFPLTVTSAQKNPTAFYLCASSISGGTSGYTFGSGTRLTVV.

J is TRBJ2-4 and V is TRBV28; D unresolved. V was clipped by 10 bases and J by 5 bases, with 9 bases between them. Germline V gene data show CDR1 as MDHEN and CDR2 as SYDVKM. The CDR3 is 11 amino acids. In nucleotides, the CDR3 is TGTGCCACCCACAGAGAAAACATTCAGTACTTC. This codes for CATHRENIQYF.

The chain couples TRBV7-2 to TRBJ1-1, with D unclear. This CDR3 is 15 amino acids long. The germline gives CDR1 SGHTA, CDR2 FQGNSA. Trimming stripped 5 bases from V and 1 base from J, with 14 bases between. CDR3: CASSLARVSNTEAFF. The CDR3 bases are TGTGCCAGCAGCCTTGCGAGGGTGTCGAACACTGAAGCTTTCTTT. The variable domain in full, with the rest retrieved from reference TRBV7-2 and TRBJ1-1, is GAGVSQSPSNKVTEKGKDVELRCDPISGHTALYWYRQSLGQGLEFLIYFQGNSAPDKSGLPSDRFSAERTGGSVSTLTIQRTQQEDSAVYLCASSLARVSNTEAFFGQGTRLTVV.